Below are 18 T cell receptor beta chains sequenced from a single sample in a study of T cells in Graves' hyperthyroidism and ophthalmopathy. It was RNA transcripts that yielded the amplified TCR beta CDR3 regions. A first-round RT-PCR of the TCR CDR3 used the HTBI primer set. TCRdb independently ran MiXCR on the multiplex PCR reads; one entry per CDR3 protein. The top ten hold approximately 16% of the sample, which has about 720,000 distinct CDR3 sequences, around 20% seen once. The specimen was blood. The receptors derive from a woman in her forties or fifties with Graves' hyperthyroidism that later progressed to Graves' ophthalmopathy.

This clonotype was counted ten times or more. The J gene is TRBJ1-1, the V gene TRBV7-3; TRBD1 matches 7 bases. The CDR3 consists of 15 residues. Per germline, CDR1 SGHTA and CDR2 FQGTGA. J was trimmed by 4 bases and V by 5 bases; bases with no gene match: 10. The CDR3 reads CASSPTQGGGTEAFF. The DNA for the CDR3 is TGTGCCAGCAGCCCGACTCAAGGGGGCGGCACTGAAGCTTTCTTT. The full variable domain, rest sourced from reference TRBV7-3 and TRBJ1-1, is GAGVSQTPSNKVTEKGKYVELRCDPISGHTALYWYRQSLGQGPEFLIYFQGTGAADDSGLPNDRFFAVRPEGSVSTLKIQRTERGDSAVYLCASSPTQGGGTEAFFGQGTRLTVV.

This clonotype has a single count. The chain is built from TRBV18 and TRBJ2-1; D not resolved. Germline V lookup: CDR1 KGHSH, CDR2 LQKENI. Trimming took off 7 bases at V and 7 bases at J, with 11 bases between the two ends. The CDR3 length is 12 residues. The CDR3 protein is CASYSGMNEQFF. Here the CDR3 DNA reads TGTGCCAGCTACAGTGGAATGAATGAGCAGTTCTTC.

Ten or more counts support this clonotype. The gene calls are TRBV30 and TRBJ1-1; D ambiguous. Trimming cost V 5 bases and J 4 bases, with 11 bases left between them. The germline CDR1 and CDR2 sequences are GTSNPN and SVGIG (reference sequence). This CDR3 comprises 12 residues. The CDR3 region is CAWARSITEAFF. For the CDR3, the DNA is TGTGCCTGGGCCCGTAGCATCACTGAAGCTTTCTTT.

This clonotype has a count of ten or more. This chain links TRBV30 with TRBJ2-3, with 8 bases aligning to TRBD2. The CDR3 extends over 14 amino acids. The V and J ends lost 8 bases and 6 bases, in that order; junction bases with no gene match: 13. Germline CDR1 is GTSNPN and CDR2 is SVGIG (reference sequence). Here the CDR3 reads CARDAGGIPDTQYF. The CDR3 bases are TGTGCCCGTGATGCGGGGGGCATCCCCGATACGCAGTATTTT.

This clonotype was observed a handful of times. The chain joins TRBV4-1 to TRBJ1-5; TRBD1 matches at 7 bases. With V trimmed by 1 base and J by 0 bases, 3 bases remained unmatched. Germline loops: CDR1 MGHRA, CDR2 YSYEKL. This CDR3 comprises 16 residues. Here the CDR3 DNA reads TGCGCCAGCAGCCAAGGAACAGGGGTTAGCAATCAGCCCCAGCATTTT. The encoded protein is CASSQGTGVSNQPQHF.

This clonotype was counted at least ten times. The V gene is TRBV30, the J gene TRBJ1-3; a weak D match, TRBD1 (5 bases). The CDR3 totals 12 residues. V lost 7 bases and J 3 bases, leaving 10 bases between the germline ends. In germline, CDR1 is GTSNPN, CDR2 SVGIG (reference sequence). This CDR3 reads CASTGGGNTIYF. Here the CDR3 DNA reads TGTGCCTCCACAGGTGGTGGAAACACCATATATTTT.

The chain links TRBV5-1 to TRBJ1-3, with D unresolved. The CDR3 is 16 residues long. V lost 0 bases to trimming and J lost 3 bases, with 13 bases between them. Looked up from germline, CDR1 is SGHRS and CDR2 is YFSETQ. The CDR3 reads CASSLGPLGYGNTIYF. In DNA form, the CDR3 reads TGCGCCAGCAGCTTGGGCCCCCTAGGATATGGAAACACCATATATTTT. The variable domain in full, completed from reference TRBV5-1 and TRBJ1-3, reads KAGVTQTPRYLIKTRGQQVTLSCSPISGHRSVSWYQQTPGQGLQFLFEYFSETQRNKGNFPGRFSGRQFSNSRSEMNVSTLELGDSALYLCASSLGPLGYGNTIYFGEGSWLTVV.

The rearrangement uses TRBV20-1 and TRBJ2-4, with a tentative D call TRBD2 (7 bases). The V gene lost 5 bases and the J gene lost 2 bases, with 19 bases spanning the gap. This CDR3 has 16 residues. Germline lookup yields CDR1 DFQATT and CDR2 SNEGSKA (reference sequence). CDR3 sequence reads: CSAATTGGPTKNIQYF. The CDR3 DNA reads as TGCAGTGCTGCCACTACCGGGGGGCCTACCAAAAACATTCAGTACTTC.

This clonotype was seen ten or more times. This chain uses TRBV6-1 with TRBJ1-5, with TRBD1 matching over 7 bases. Per the germline V gene, CDR1 is MNHNS and CDR2 is SASEGT. V shed 7 bases and J 6 bases; nucleotides not matched to a gene: 6. The CDR3 consists of 13 residues. CDR3: CASTLDRAQPQHF. DNA of the CDR3: TGTGCCAGCACCCTCGACAGGGCTCAGCCCCAGCATTTT.

There are a few counts of this clonotype. A read error may explain this, as a much larger clone is one base away. This chain's CDR3 is CASSPSGYTNTEAFF. In nucleotides, the CDR3 is TGTGCCAGCTCACCATCGGGGTACACGAACACTGAAGCTTTCTTT. This sequence joins TRBV18 and TRBJ1-1; no firm D call. V gave up 2 bases and J gave up 1 base, with 11 bases separating them. Germline CDR1 and CDR2: KGHSH and LQKENI. The CDR3 consists of 15 residues. The full variable domain, rest sourced from reference TRBV18 and TRBJ1-1, is NAGVMQNPRHLVRRRGQEARLRCSPMKGHSHVYWYRQLPEEGLKFMVYLQKENIIDESGMPKERFSAEFPKEGPSILRIQQVVRGDSAAYFCASSPSGYTNTEAFFGQGTRLTVV.

This clonotype came up many times. This sequence joins TRBV18 and TRBJ2-1; D perhaps matches TRBD2 (6 bases). Germline CDR1 KGHSH, CDR2 LQKENI. The CDR3 has 15 amino acids. V shed 3 bases and J shed 1 base, with 10 bases lying between them. The CDR3 spells CASSPEGVSYNEQFF. CDR3 nucleotide sequence: TGTGCCAGCTCACCGGAGGGAGTATCCTACAATGAGCAGTTCTTC.

This clonotype was detected many times. V usage is TRBV12-3 or TRBV12-4 and J usage is TRBJ1-2; unclear D gene. The CDR3 is 12 amino acids. The V and J ends lost 6 bases and 0 bases respectively, with 5 bases between them. The CDR3 region has the DNA TGTGCCAGCAGCAATTCTAACTATGGCTACACCTTC. It specifies CASSNSNYGYTF.

V gene TRBV3-1 combines with J gene TRBJ2-2, with no clear D. The CDR3 has 14 amino acids. Germline-derived CDR1 and CDR2 are LGHDT and YNNKEL (reference sequence). The V end was cut by 0 bases, the J end by 4 bases, with 6 bases between. The CDR3 nucleotides are TGTGCCAGCAGCCAAGATCGAGCCACCGGGGAGCTGTTTTTT. Its protein is CASSQDRATGELFF.

This clonotype was observed at least ten times. The CDR3 DNA is TGTGCCAGCCGGAGGGGCAGGGAAAGCAATCAGCCCCAGCATTTT. Protein: CASRRGRESNQPQHF. The chain combines TRBV2 with TRBJ1-5; perhaps TRBD1 as D (5 bases). V was cut by 8 bases and J by 1 base, with 15 bases left in between. From germline, CDR1 is SNHLY and CDR2 FYNNEI. This CDR3 contains 15 residues. Looking up the rest from reference TRBV2 and TRBJ1-5 gives the full variable domain: EPEVTQTPSHQVTQMGQEVILRCVPISNHLYFYWYRQILGQKVEFLVSFYNNEISEKSEIFDDQFSVERPDGSNFTLKIRSTKLEDSAMYFCASRRGRESNQPQHFGDGTRLSIL.

This clonotype was picked up many times. The chain carries TRBV2 and TRBJ2-7, with D maybe TRBD2 (5 bases). The CDR3 length is 14 residues. In germline, CDR1 is SNHLY, CDR2 FYNNEI. V gave up 8 bases and J gave up 5 bases, with 19 bases separating them. The CDR3 region has the DNA TGTGCCAGCCTTCTCCGGGAATCATGGCACGAGCAGTACTTC. Amino acid sequence: CASLLRESWHEQYF.

At least ten counts were recorded for this clonotype. The chain joins TRBV5-1 to TRBJ2-3; 8 nucleotides line up with TRBD2. Looked up from germline, CDR1 is SGHRS and CDR2 is YFSETQ. V trimming: 1 base; J trimming: 2 bases; junction bases outside the gene matches: 6. This CDR3 is built from 16 residues. The CDR3 DNA is TGCGCCAGCAGCTTGATCCTAGCGGGCACCACAGATACGCAGTATTTT. Translated: CASSLILAGTTDTQYF.

This clonotype appeared many times. The rearrangement uses TRBV5-1 and TRBJ1-6; 10 bases align to TRBD1. J was trimmed by 14 bases and V by 3 bases; bases with no gene match: 14. This CDR3 spans 16 amino acids. Germline V gene data show CDR1 as SGHRS and CDR2 as YFSETQ. Written as DNA, the CDR3 is TGCGCCAGCAGCTCCTCGCCGGGACAGGGGATAACGGCCCTCCACTTT. Translated: CASSSSPGQGITALHF. Full variable domain (outside the CDR3, taken from reference TRBV5-1 and TRBJ1-6): KAGVTQTPRYLIKTRGQQVTLSCSPISGHRSVSWYQQTPGQGLQFLFEYFSETQRNKGNFPGRFSGRQFSNSRSEMNVSTLELGDSALYLCASSSSPGQGITALHFGNGTRLTVT.

This clonotype came up many times. This chain uses TRBV30 with TRBJ1-1; D call uncertain. With 7 bases removed from V and 0 bases from J, the gap between germline ends came to 12 bases. Germline CDR1 GTSNPN, CDR2 SVGIG (reference sequence). This CDR3 has 13 amino acids. CDR3 in amino acids: CAYNPGMNTEAFF. The CDR3 DNA is TGTGCCTACAATCCCGGAATGAACACTGAAGCTTTCTTT. The full variable domain, its missing parts supplied by reference TRBV30 and TRBJ1-1, is SQTIHQWPATLVQPVGSPLSLECTVEGTSNPNLYWYRQAAGRGLQLLFYSVGIGQISSEVPQNLSASRPQDRQFILSSKKLLLSDSGFYLCAYNPGMNTEAFFGQGTRLTVV.